These 7 T cell receptor beta chains share one sample of origin, sequenced in a study of blood T cell repertoires in COVID-19. The assay was immunoSEQ multiplex PCR, and TCRdb's table has in-frame clones only and misses some. This sample has 400,000 to 550,000 clones; roughly 89% occur once, and the top ten carry 4% to 5.5%. The sequenced material came from peripheral blood. The receptors derive from a woman in her twenties or thirties with acute or convalescent COVID-19.

This clone showed up just once. The chain has TRBV19 and TRBJ1-5; 11 nucleotides agree with TRBD1. Germline V CDR1 and CDR2: LNHDA, SQIVND (reference sequence). V was clipped by 10 bases and J by 5 bases; unmatched bases: 4. The CDR3 loop spans 13 amino acids. CDR3 coding DNA: TGTGCCACCCGGGACAGGGGGTATCAGCCCCAGCATTTT. It codes for CATRDRGYQPQHF. The entire variable domain, with the rest obtained from reference TRBV19 and TRBJ1-5, is as follows: DGGITQSPKYLFRKEGQNVTLSCEQNLNHDAMYWYRQDPGQGLRLIYYSQIVNDFQKGDIAEGYSVSREKKESFPLTVTSAQKNPTAFYLCATRDRGYQPQHFGDGTRLSIL.

This clone has only a few counts. The chain combines TRBV10-1 with TRBJ2-2, with D perhaps TRBD1 (5 bases). Trimming took off 3 bases at V and 1 base at J, with 9 bases between the two ends. Germline V gene lookup returns CDR1 WNHNN and CDR2 SYGVQD (reference sequence). The CDR3 length is 15 residues. The CDR3 DNA reads as TGCGCCAGCAGTGAAGGGGTAGGGAACACCGGGGAGCTGTTTTTT. As protein: CASSEGVGNTGELFF.

The chain recombines TRBV7-9 with TRBJ2-3, with D possibly TRBD1 on 6 matching bases. The V and J ends lost 4 bases and 4 bases respectively, with 18 bases between them. Germline V gives CDR1 SEHNR, CDR2 FQNEAQ (reference sequence). The CDR3 is made up of 16 amino acids. DNA for the CDR3: TGTGCCAGCAGCTCTGGGGCAGGGGAAGTCCCAGATACGCAGTATTTT. It encodes CASSSGAGEVPDTQYF. The variable domain in full, with the rest retrieved from reference TRBV7-9 and TRBJ2-3, is DTGVSQNPRHKITKRGQNVTFRCDPISEHNRLYWYRQTLGQGPEFLTYFQNEAQLEKSRLLSDRFSAERPKGSFSTLEIQRTEQGDSAMYLCASSSGAGEVPDTQYFGPGTRLTVL.

This clone was observed a few times. CDR3 amino acids: CASSVSVRNSPLHF. CDR3 coding DNA: TGTGCCAGCAGTGTAAGCGTGAGGAATTCACCCCTCCACTTT. The chain couples TRBV2 to TRBJ1-6; D is unresolved. Looked up from germline, CDR1 is SNHLY and CDR2 is FYNNEI. This CDR3 has 14 residues. V lost 4 bases to trimming and J lost 7 bases, with 11 bases between them.

The rearrangement uses TRBV29-1 and TRBJ1-3, with D maybe TRBD1 (6 bases). CDR1 is SQVTM, CDR2 ANQGSEA, per germline. Between the trimmed V and J ends, which lost 6 bases and 0 bases, there was a span of 12 bases. The CDR3 is 14 amino acids. CDR3 bases: TGCAGCGTCCTAACAGGGAGCTCTGGAAACACCATATATTTT. Encoded protein: CSVLTGSSGNTIYF.

This chain joins TRBV12-3 or TRBV12-4 and TRBJ1-6, with TRBD1 as a possible D gene (5 bases). This CDR3 spans 13 amino acids. Deletions cut 3 bases from V and 9 bases from J, with 9 bases between. The CDR3: CASSFGQPSPLHF. CDR3 nucleotide sequence: TGTGCCAGCAGTTTCGGACAACCTTCACCCCTCCACTTT.

CDR3 DNA: TGTGCCTGGGGCGGGGACAGGGGGCGAACAGATACGCAGTATTTT. This sequence encodes CAWGGDRGRTDTQYF. The rearrangement joins TRBV30 to TRBJ2-3; 12 nucleotides line up with TRBD1. The length of the CDR3 is 15 residues. With 5 bases clipped from V and 3 bases from J, the junction kept 6 bases outside the gene matches. Germline CDR1 reads GTSNPN; CDR2 reads SVGIG (reference sequence).